This T cell receptor beta chain was found in a study of T-cell memory formation after mild COVID-19. The study's findings and limits: Mostly located in CM and EM were contracting CD4+ clones, with contracting CD8+ clones located in EMRA. Detection of some responders pre-infection suggested pre-existing cross-reactive memory T cells participated.

The ends were cut back, 3 bases at V and 0 bases at J, with 20 bases in the middle. In germline, CDR1 is MGHRA, CDR2 YSYEKL. The CDR3 spans 18 residues. Using constant-segment primers, 5'RACE produced TCR alpha and TCR beta cDNA libraries carrying sample barcodes and UMIs. TCRdb passed the 5' RACE reads through MiXCR, listing each CDR3 protein once. This table holds hundreds of thousands of distinct CDR3 sequences, over 15% found once. In its sample, this clonotype was seen a few times. The target antigen is unknown. This TCR derives from an adult woman who had mild COVID-19 (a few samples of this study predate the infection). Cell type and time point are not known. The sequencing input was PBMCs or a T cell subset sorted from them (not recorded which). The chain joins TRBV4-1 to TRBJ2-5; D possibly corresponds to TRBD1 (6 bases). CDR3 protein: CASSHPSVGQPYQETQYF. The DNA for the CDR3 is TGCGCCAGCAGCCATCCTTCGGTCGGACAGCCTTACCAAGAGACCCAGTACTTC.